This T cell receptor beta chain was retrieved from a study of T cells in Graves' hyperthyroidism and ophthalmopathy (dated by TCRdb to about 2019). Broadly, across the study: Peripheral blood was sampled at the time of initial diagnosis, prior to any treatment. Prospective prediction of ophthalmopathy was tested in an independent validation cohort consisting of 18 hyperthyroidism patients and some 15 patients who later progressed to ophthalmopathy. After sampling, hyperthyroidism patients received methimazole starting at 30 mg daily, and ophthalmopathy patients received high-dose intravenous methylprednisolone. To identify TCR V-J signatures that set the groups apart, the researchers used a discovery cohort of 95 to 100 patients, made up of under 45 with Graves' ophthalmopathy and some 60 with stable Graves' hyperthyroidism. In addition, the study compared T-cell repertoires in thyroid tissue and in blood from several Graves' hyperthyroidism patients. The 75 to 100 discovery patients were randomly split 7:3 into training and test sets. The paper reports TCR Vbeta CDR3 sequencing of approximately 130 peripheral blood samples: 43 ophthalmopathy, 75 to 80 hyperthyroidism and around 17 progressor patients. The paper's findings and limits, for the study overall: A model built on a 13 V-J signature distinguished ophthalmopathy from stable hyperthyroidism, reaching roughly 88% sensitivity and 81.08% specificity in cross-validation and 80%/75% in testing. Most expanded thyroid clonotypes (frequency above 0.001) were also found in blood, which suggests that blood repertoires may mirror thyroid immune responses. Sample size was not statistically predetermined, and blinding of investigators to group allocation was not performed. In validation, the model predicted progression to ophthalmopathy a median of about 6.8 months before onset, with roughly 68% sensitivity and 72.22% specificity.

In the case of this clonotype: Its binding antigen is unknown. There are no base qualities to consult, and no much larger clone falls within one base.

Looking up the germline V gene yields CDR1 MGHRA and CDR2 YSYEKL. After removal of 0 bases from V and 6 bases from J, the junction retains 5 bases not matched to a gene. The CDR3 measures 16 amino acids from cysteine to phenylalanine. Left in the record is the CDR3 DNA by itself, 48 bases read in frame from the first base. Amplification of TCR beta CDR3 regions was carried out from RNA transcripts. The TCR CDR3 was subjected to a first round of RT-PCR using the HTBI primer set and the Qiagen OneStep RT-PCR kit. Libraries were constructed in a second round of multiplex PCR, after which size selection and purification were carried out. Sequencing of the libraries was done on an Illumina HiSeq2000 using paired-end 100 bp reads. The authors' pipeline ran thus. SOAPnuke was used to process the raw data, removing reads that contained adapters or uncalled bases, had a mean Phred below 15, or lacked an exact match to the constant primer or identifier. High-quality paired reads were merged using COPE v1.2.5, and each unique nucleotide sequence was defined as a clonotype. MiTCR v1.1 was used to align clonotypes to the IMGT TRBV, TRBD and TRBJ reference segments. The analysis was restricted to V-J combinations with a frequency above 0.0001, which together covered 99% to 99.2% of the repertoires. A TCS score was defined as the ratio between F50 (clonal expansion) and ExV (chaos), using BLOSUM62-based TCRdist between CDR3 peptides within each V-J. Welch's t-statistics and random forest reduced 500 to 650 V-J features to 13, which were used in a naive Bayes classifier (R e1071). TCRdb itself trimmed the public reads at Q25 with fastp, ran MiXCR and retained productive beta chains. CDR3 protein sequences are deduplicated, and each keeps its most common genes and DNA. TCRdb, rather than the study authors, made the V and J calls. The sample includes approximately 400,000 distinct CDR3 sequences, with around a sixth observed a single time. 28% of the sample lies in the top ten.

The hyperthyroidism patients were between 18 and 65 years old and newly diagnosed, with a disease duration of less than 2 months. The study excluded patients with uncontrolled infections, other autoimmune diseases, pregnancy or lactation. Diagnoses were established on the basis of clinical symptoms, serum thyroxine and TRAb, thyroid ultrasound, and orbital computed tomography. Blood from progressor patients was drawn when they were first diagnosed with hyperthyroidism, before any ophthalmopathy symptoms appeared. Ficoll-Paque density gradient centrifugation was used to isolate PBMCs from about 10 ml of fresh peripheral blood. Progressor patients were initially diagnosed with Graves' hyperthyroidism and developed ophthalmopathy during follow-up. Total RNA was extracted with Trizol reagent, and quality was checked on an Agilent 2100 Bioanalyzer.

The chain was built from TRBV4-1 and TRBJ1-6; 7 bases in the junction line up with TRBD1. This receptor was obtained from a woman between 18 and 29 years old with Graves' hyperthyroidism that later progressed to Graves' ophthalmopathy. The sample comprised blood. The nucleotides are TGCGCCAGCAGCCAAGATTCAGGGGGTGCTAATTCACCCCTCCACTTT. The resulting protein is CASSQDSGGANSPLHF.